The rows below give T cell receptor beta chains drawn from one sample of a study of blood T cell repertoires in COVID-19. Sequenced by immunoSEQ multiplex PCR; TCRdb stores in-frame clones only, minus some. The sample has about 180,000 clones, roughly 89% seen once. The sample taken for sequencing was peripheral blood. The receptors stem from a woman between 50 and 59 years old with acute or convalescent COVID-19. Both conserved end residues are part of each CDR3. D genes are given only for firm matches. Clone sizes are given selectively: once, few, many, or a class where the clone is expanded.

>TRBJ1-1|TRBV29-1|NA|TRBD1
CSGWDRNTEAFF
TGCAGCGGATGGGACAGAAACACTGAAGCTTTCTTT
>TRBJ1-1|TRBV6-2/TRBV6-3|NA|TRBD1
CASSTPTGLTEAFF
TGTGCCAGCAGCACACCGACAGGGTTGACTGAAGCTTTCTTT
>TRBJ1-2|TRBV3-1/TRBV3-2|NA|TRBD1
CASSSDRVSLYGYTF
TGTGCCAGCAGCTCTGACAGGGTATCCCTCTATGGCTACACCTTC
>TRBJ2-7|TRBV7-9|NA|TRBD1
CASSLRTGFRYEQYF
TGTGCCAGCAGCTTAAGGACAGGGTTTAGGTACGAGCAGTACTTC
>TRBJ1-2|TRBV29-1|NA|NA
CSVAVAHNYGYTF
TGCAGCGTTGCCGTAGCGCATAACTATGGCTACACCTTC
>TRBJ1-6|TRBV19|NA|NA
CAAAGVGSYNSPLHF
TGTGCCGCGGCGGGGGTTGGCTCCTATAATTCACCCCTCCACTTT
>TRBJ1-1|TRBV4-3|NA|NA
CASSQGVTDSAFF
TGCGCCAGCAGCCAAGGGGTAACAGATTCAGCTTTCTTT
>TRBJ1-5|TRBV19|NA|NA
CASSIELGNQPQHF
TGTGCCAGTAGTATAGAACTGGGCAATCAGCCCCAGCATTTT
>TRBJ2-7|TRBV5-1|NA|TRBD2
CASSLAGGRRTYEQYF
TGCGCCAGCAGCTTGGCCGGGGGGAGAAGAACCTACGAGCAGTACTTC
>TRBJ2-3|TRBV5-1|NA|NA
CASSSSGTSTDTQYF
TGCGCCAGCAGCTCCAGCGGCACAAGCACAGATACGCAGTATTTT
>TRBJ1-2|TRBV18|NA|TRBD1
CASSPETGNVYGYTF
TGTGCCAGCTCACCAGAGACAGGGAACGTCTATGGCTACACCTTC
>TRBJ1-1|TRBV11-2|NA|NA
CASSSGGTEAFF
TGTGCCAGCAGCTCCGGAGGGACTGAAGCTTTCTTT
>TRBJ2-3|TRBV21-1|NA|NA
CASSPKALAGGADTQYF
TGTGCCAGCAGCCCAAAGGCCCTAGCGGGGGGGGCAGATACGCAGTATTTT
>TRBJ2-4|TRBV12-3/TRBV12-4|NA|TRBD2
CASSPGKRGTQYF
TGTGCCAGCAGTCCTGGGAAGCGGGGCACCCAGTACTTC
>TRBJ2-7|TRBV12-3/TRBV12-4|NA|TRBD1
CATGGNYEQYF
TGTGCTACAGGGGGCAACTACGAGCAGTACTTC
>TRBJ1-3|TRBV14|once|TRBD1
CASSPGQGISGNTIYF
TGTGCCAGCAGCCCCGGACAGGGTATTTCTGGAAACACCATATATTTT
>TRBJ1-2|TRBV24-1|NA|TRBD1
CATSDTGTGSGYTF
TGTGCCACCAGTGATACCGGGACAGGGTCTGGCTACACCTTC
>TRBJ2-1|TRBV5-6|NA|NA
CASSFIENEQFF
TGTGCCAGCAGCTTTATCGAGAATGAGCAGTTCTTC
>TRBJ2-1|TRBV27|NA|TRBD1
CASSLDLARYRDRGYNEQFF
TGTGCCAGCAGTCTCGATTTGGCTCGTTATCGGGACAGGGGATACAATGAGCAGTTCTTC
>TRBJ2-1|TRBV6-5|few|NA
CASSYGSAGYNEQFF
TGTGCCAGCAGTTACGGTTCCGCAGGCTACAATGAGCAGTTCTTC
>TRBJ2-5|TRBV7-9|NA|TRBD1
CASSWTGSGETQYF
TGTGCCAGCAGCTGGACAGGGAGTGGAGAGACCCAGTACTTC
>TRBJ1-2|TRBV5-1|NA|NA
CASSLDRDHGYTF
TGCGCCAGCAGCTTGGACAGGGACCATGGCTACACCTTC
>TRBJ2-7|TRBV7-9|NA|NA
CASSLGWSEQYF
TGTGCCAGCAGCTTAGGGTGGAGCGAGCAGTACTTC
>TRBJ1-1|TRBV6-6|NA|NA
CASSPGGGTIPYTEAFF
TGTGCCAGCAGTCCCGGGGGGGGCACAATCCCGTACACTGAAGCTTTCTTT
>TRBJ1-2|TRBV7-3|NA|TRBD1
CASSLTGQSLYGYTF
TGTGCCAGCAGCTTAACGGGACAGTCCCTCTATGGCTACACCTTC
>TRBJ2-3|TRBV14|NA|TRBD2
CASSQGPGLRTDTQYF
TGTGCCAGCAGCCAGGGTCCGGGACTACGCACAGATACGCAGTATTTT
>TRBJ1-1|TRBV6-2/TRBV6-3|NA|TRBD1
CASSTDRGGNTEAFF
TGTGCCAGCAGTACGGACAGGGGTGGGAACACTGAAGCTTTCTTT
>TRBJ2-6|TRBV5-1|few|TRBD2
CASSLVPTGGNSGANVLTF
TGCGCCAGCAGCTTGGTCCCCACGGGGGGGAACTCTGGGGCCAACGTCCTGACTTTC
>TRBJ1-1|TRBV19|NA|NA
CASSIGHPNTEAFF
TGTGCCAGTAGTATAGGACACCCGAACACTGAAGCTTTCTTT